These T cell receptor beta chains were read from a single sample in a study of shared clonotypes between healthy human individuals. Method: immunoSEQ multiplex PCR; TCRdb's copy keeps in-frame clones and lacks some. The sample records about 1.1 million clones, 70% to 85% being singletons. Source material: memory CD4+ T cells from PBMCs. These receptors all come from a young man in good health. Some clones in this sample may be carry-over from other donors' samples. CDR3s include the opening cysteine and the closing phenylalanine or tryptophan. The D gene is left open where the match is weak. Not all rows give a size; the values are once, few, many and, for expanded clones, a class.

>.|.|12|TRBJ2-3|TRBV7-9
CASSLVNGPPDF
>.|TRBD2|16|TRBJ2-2|TRBV28
CASFPVGTSGTGELFF
>once|TRBD2|15|TRBJ2-1|TRBV9
CASSKWGEGYNEQFF
>.|.|14|TRBJ2-5|TRBV28
CATATRWGQETQYF
>.|.|14|TRBJ2-5|TRBV5-4
CASSSPGIRETQYF
>few|TRBD1|15|TRBJ1-5|TRBV9
CASSGVDRDHQPQHF
>few|.|15|TRBJ2-7|TRBV7-9
CASSPADTGEYEQYF
>.|TRBD1|13|TRBJ2-7|TRBV6-1
CASRMTGLSEQYF
>.|.|14|TRBJ1-1|TRBV27
CASSLSRMNTEAFF
>.|.|14|TRBJ2-7|TRBV30
CAWGDTYNLNEQYF
>.|.|12|TRBJ2-2|TRBV5-1
CASSINTGELFF
>.|.|14|TRBJ1-4|TRBV6-4
CASRDKATNEKLFF
>.|TRBD2|15|TRBJ2-3|TRBV19
CASTQGLADTDTQYF
>once|.|13|TRBJ1-2|TRBV6-6
CAGRPAGSYGYTF
>.|.|15|TRBJ2-5|TRBV7-6
CASSLVVSGQETQYF
>.|.|15|TRBJ2-3|TRBV27
CASSSFIEGTDTQYF
>.|TRBD1|15|TRBJ2-1|TRBV6-1
CASSTTGQGGNEQFF
>.|.|15|TRBJ1-2|TRBV11-2
CASSFVAGSSYGYTF
>.|.|14|TRBJ1-1|TRBV27
CASSLSPGWTEAFF
>.|.|13|TRBJ1-1|TRBV29-1
CSVLRLVNTEAFF
>.|.|13|TRBJ2-7|TRBV7-2
CASSPATAPEQYF
>.|TRBD2|15|TRBJ2-3|TRBV5-4
CASSFGTSPTDTQYF
>.|.|13|TRBJ2-5|TRBV14
CASSQGLAETQYF
>.|TRBD2|15|TRBJ2-1|TRBV5-1
CASSFSSGRYNEQFF
>.|.|10|TRBJ1-2|TRBV20-1
CSGADYGYTF
>.|.|13|TRBJ1-1|TRBV30
CAWIVKGGTEAFF
>many|TRBD1|13|TRBJ1-1|TRBV2
CATHRTGQTEAFF
>.|.|14|TRBJ2-7|TRBV28
CASRAGRWAGEQYF
>few|TRBD2|14|TRBJ2-7|TRBV5-1
CASSFGGSSYEQYF
>.|TRBD1|15|TRBJ1-5|TRBV19
CASSTTGIRNQPQHF
>.|.|14|TRBJ1-5|TRBV6-5
CASRPTNSNQPQHF
>.|.|12|TRBJ1-2|TRBV6-6
CASSDTNYGYTF
>.|TRBD1|15|TRBJ1-5|TRBV9
CASSATDRGYQPQHF
>.|.|14|TRBJ2-5|TRBV9
CASSVHAGGETQYF
>.|.|14|TRBJ2-2|TRBV7-9
CAPGPNANTGELFF
>.|.|15|TRBJ1-5|TRBV2
CASSSQGVSNQPQHF
>.|.|14|TRBJ2-1|TRBV15
CATSRDDWGNEQFF